Sequencing of this TCR beta chain was carried out in a study of molecular identifiers for immune sequencing clone quantification. This clonotype showed up many times. TCRdb reprocessed the PCR reads with MiXCR, giving one entry per CDR3 protein. This table holds about 640,000 distinct CDR3 sequences, around 20% found once. The CDR3 extends over 14 amino acids. Trimming took off 2 bases at V and 4 bases at J, with 10 bases between the two ends. Germline CDR1 reads MNHEY; CDR2 reads SVGAGI. The TCR originated in a human donor in good health. Some libraries in this study had Jurkat cell RNA spiked in. Input material: naive CD8+ T cells from blood, with Jurkat cell RNA spiked in. As to subset: FACS-sorted CD8+CD4-CCR7+CD45RA+ naive T cells. J is TRBJ2-3 and V is TRBV6-5; no definite D call. For the CDR3, the DNA is TGTGCCAGCAGTTACAGGGCTTATTCAGATACGCAGTATTTT. As protein: CASSYRAYSDTQYF.